This T cell receptor beta chain was identified during a study of T-cell memory formation after mild COVID-19. This clonotype was seen a few times. Trimming left V 2 bases short and J 5 bases short, with 13 bases between. The CDR3 is 15 amino acids. MiXCR, applied by TCRdb to the 5' RACE reads, yields one record per CDR3 protein. This table holds 470,000 or so distinct CDR3 sequences, about 20% found once. This rearrangement joins TRBV23-1 to TRBJ1-5, with D hard to call. TRBV23-1 is annotated as an ORF whose role is uncertain. This sequence was found in a man younger than 35 who had mild COVID-19 (a few samples of this study predate the infection). Cell type and time point are not known. The sequencing input was PBMCs or a T cell subset sorted from them (not recorded which). Here the CDR3 DNA reads TGCGCCAGCAGTCAACCGATCCCCAACTATCAGCCCCAGCATTTT. Protein: CASSQPIPNYQPQHF.